Following are 30 T cell receptor beta chains from one sample sequenced in a study. In TCRdb, the RT-PCR reads were re-called with MiXCR into one record per CDR3 protein. The data show about 6,500 distinct CDR3 sequences, with approximately 93% seen just once and roughly 8% held by the top ten. Sample: memory CD4+ T cells from blood. These receptor sequences come from a female donor in good health, serving as a healthy control.

Points on this clonotype: This beta chain appears as a stray read in a library generated for alpha chains; its size is not informative. This rearrangement joins TRBV6-5 to TRBJ1-2; D gene uncertain. The length of the CDR3 is 16 residues. V lost 2 bases to trimming and J lost 2 bases, with 15 bases between them. Germline-derived CDR1 and CDR2 are MNHEY and SVGAGI. The CDR3 region is CASSYGTRWLNYGYTF. CDR3 coding DNA: TGTGCCAGCAGTTACGGTACCAGATGGCTCAACTATGGCTACACCTTC.

As for this clonotype: The library was built for alpha chains, so this beta chain is an off-target read and its size means little. The genes are TRBV7-3 and TRBJ2-2; TRBD1 is a possible D gene (6 bases). V was clipped by 6 bases and J by 1 base, with 9 bases between them. Germline assignment: CDR1 SGHTA and CDR2 FQGTGA. The CDR3 is 14 residues long. The CDR3 protein is CASRLTGNTGELFF. As DNA, the CDR3 is TGTGCCAGCAGGTTGACAGGGAACACCGGGGAGCTGTTTTTT. The variable domain in full, completed from reference TRBV7-3 and TRBJ2-2, reads GAGVSQTPSNKVTEKGKYVELRCDPISGHTALYWYRQSLGQGPEFLIYFQGTGAADDSGLPNDRFFAVRPEGSVSTLKIQRTERGDSAVYLCASRLTGNTGELFFGEGSRLTVL.

Worth noting for this clonotype: The size of this beta chain means little, since it is a stray read in a library made for alpha chains. The rearrangement uses TRBV5-1 and TRBJ1-1; weak D call: TRBD1 (6 bases). Between the trimmed V and J ends, which lost 2 bases and 1 base, there was a span of 18 bases. CDR3 length: 17 residues. Germline lookup yields CDR1 SGHRS and CDR2 YFSETQ. The CDR3 nucleotides are TGCGCCAGCAGCTTTCGGGGGCCCCAAACAGGGAACACTGAAGCTTTCTTT. Translating gives CASSFRGPQTGNTEAFF. Together with reference TRBV5-1 and TRBJ1-1, the CDR3 gives the full variable domain: KAGVTQTPRYLIKTRGQQVTLSCSPISGHRSVSWYQQTPGQGLQFLFEYFSETQRNKGNFPGRFSGRQFSNSRSEMNVSTLELGDSALYLCASSFRGPQTGNTEAFFGQGTRLTVV.

On this clonotype itself: Since it is a stray read in a library aimed at alpha chains, this beta chain has a size that is not meaningful. The chain employs TRBV5-1 and TRBJ2-5; D perhaps matches TRBD1 (7 bases). From germline, CDR1 is SGHRS and CDR2 YFSETQ. There are 14 residues in the CDR3. V gave up 3 bases and J gave up 3 bases, with 12 bases separating them. CDR3 DNA sequence: TGCGCCAGCAGCTGGAGGGGGCAGGAAGAGACCCAGTACTTC. This translates into CASSWRGQEETQYF.

As concerns this clonotype: Because this beta chain is a stray read in a library intended to capture alpha chains, its abundance should not be given much weight. The rearrangement links TRBV12-3 or TRBV12-4 to TRBJ2-7; D gene unclear. V dropped 6 bases and J dropped 2 bases, with 11 bases sitting between them. The CDR3 runs to 13 residues. CDR3: CASSPGPTYEQYF. DNA for the CDR3: TGTGCCAGCAGCCCGGGTCCCACCTACGAGCAGTACTTC.

On this clonotype itself: Being off target in a library aimed at alpha chains, this beta chain has a size of little meaning. The chain joins TRBV4-1 to TRBJ2-7; 7 bases are a match to TRBD1. CDR1 is MGHRA and CDR2 is YSYEKL in the germline V gene. This CDR3 is built from 15 residues. After removal of 4 bases from V and 4 bases from J, the junction contained 10 bases not matched to a gene. The CDR3 DNA reads TGCGCCAGCAGCCCCCAACAGGGGACCGGGTACGAGCAGTACTTC. Protein product: CASSPQQGTGYEQYF.

As regards this clonotype: This beta chain is a stray sequence in a library constructed for alpha chains; its clone size is not meaningful. The chain joins TRBV20-1 to TRBJ2-2; D is possibly TRBD1 or TRBD2 (5 bases each). From germline, CDR1 is DFQATT and CDR2 SNEGSKA (reference sequence). The CDR3 extends over 13 amino acids. Trimming left V 5 bases short and J 5 bases short, with 12 bases between. CDR3 sequence reads: CSAGDAGTGELFF. Written as DNA, the CDR3 is TGCAGTGCTGGGGACGCCGGGACCGGGGAGCTGTTTTTT.

With respect to this clonotype: This beta chain lies outside the target of a library built for alpha chains; its clone size means little. The CDR3 DNA sequence: TGCGCCAGCAGGCTCAGACAGGGTGGTGACTCCTACAATGAGCAGTTCTTC. Translation: CASRLRQGGDSYNEQFF. The chain is built from TRBV5-1 and TRBJ2-1; TRBD1 agrees at 7 bases. Germline CDR1 SGHRS, CDR2 YFSETQ. With V trimmed by 5 bases and J by 0 bases, 11 bases remained unmatched. This CDR3 has 17 amino acids. The full variable domain, in which reference TRBV5-1 and TRBJ2-1 provide the parts outside the CDR3, is KAGVTQTPRYLIKTRGQQVTLSCSPISGHRSVSWYQQTPGQGLQFLFEYFSETQRNKGNFPGRFSGRQFSNSRSEMNVSTLELGDSALYLCASRLRQGGDSYNEQFFGPGTRLTVL.

On this clonotype itself: This beta chain is off target for a library built for alpha chains, so its abundance means little. The V call is TRBV7-8, the J call TRBJ1-1; D call uncertain. The CDR3 is 13 amino acids. The V end was cut by 5 bases, the J end by 0 bases, with 7 bases between. The germline V gene has CDR1 SGHVS and CDR2 FQNEAQ. CDR3: CASSADLNTEAFF. In nucleotides, the CDR3 is TGTGCCAGCAGCGCGGACCTGAACACTGAAGCTTTCTTT.

Concerning this clonotype itself: This beta chain appears as a stray read in a library generated for alpha chains; its size is not informative. The chain combines TRBV7-6 with TRBJ2-3, with TRBD2 matching over 11 bases. The CDR3 totals 16 residues. CDR1 is SGHVS, CDR2 FNYEAQ, per germline. J was trimmed by 3 bases and V by 5 bases; bases with no gene match: 7. CDR3 residues: CASSVTSGSLTDTQYF. CDR3 DNA: TGTGCCAGCAGCGTTACTAGCGGGAGTTTAACAGATACGCAGTATTTT.

In the case of this clonotype: This beta chain is a stray read from a library made for alpha chains; its abundance is not meaningful. The CDR3 DNA sequence: TGTGCCACCAGTGATCTTGGGCCGTACGAACACGGGGAGCTGTTTTTT. Translated, it gives CATSDLGPYEHGELFF. This chain links TRBV24-1 with TRBJ2-2, with D unclear. The CDR3 contains 16 residues. Trimming stripped 3 bases from V and 7 bases from J, with 17 bases between. Germline loops: CDR1 KGHDR, CDR2 SFDVKD.

Concerning this clonotype: Found in a library prepared for alpha chains, this beta chain is an off-target read, and its abundance has little meaning. The genes are TRBV28 and TRBJ2-1, with D possibly being TRBD1 or TRBD2 (5 bases each). CDR1 is MDHEN and CDR2 is SYDVKM in the germline V gene. The CDR3 is 13 amino acids. V shed 3 bases and J shed 6 bases, with 9 bases lying between them. The CDR3 DNA sequence: TGTGCCAGCAGTTTGGGACGGATCAATGAGCAGTTCTTC. Its translation is CASSLGRINEQFF.

In regard to this clonotype: With the library built for alpha chains, this beta chain is off target and its frequency is not meaningful. The CDR3 loop is CASRYLAEGNQPQHF. The CDR3 DNA is TGTGCCAGCAGGTACCTGGCCGAGGGCAATCAGCCCCAGCATTTT. This chain connects TRBV6-5 to TRBJ1-5; no firm D call. CDR3 size: 15 residues. CDR1 MNHEY and CDR2 SVGAGI come from the germline V gene. Trimming took off 6 bases at V and 2 bases at J, with 14 bases between the two ends.

With regard to this clonotype: Found in a library prepared for alpha chains, this beta chain is an off-target read, and its abundance has little meaning. The genes are TRBV9 and TRBJ2-1; D is perhaps TRBD2 (6 bases). The CDR3 contains 14 residues. Trimming stripped 0 bases from V and 6 bases from J, with 10 bases between. Germline CDR1 is SGDLS and CDR2 is YYNGEE. The CDR3, as DNA: TGTGCCAGCAGCGTAGCTACCGGGAGCAATGAGCAGTTCTTC. Protein sequence: CASSVATGSNEQFF.

Regarding this clonotype: The size of this beta chain means little, since it is a stray read in a library made for alpha chains. This rearrangement joins TRBV4-3 to TRBJ2-3; the D is unclear. Germline V gene lookup returns CDR1 LGHNA and CDR2 YSLEER. V was trimmed by 0 bases and J by 4 bases, leaving 8 bases between them. The CDR3 covers 14 residues. CDR3 in amino acids: CASSQDLSADTQYF. DNA for the CDR3: TGCGCCAGCAGCCAAGACCTGTCGGCAGATACGCAGTATTTT.

On this clonotype itself: The library was built for alpha chains, so this beta chain is an off-target read and its size means little. The rearrangement joins TRBV7-3 to TRBJ2-5, with D unclear. Per the germline V gene, CDR1 is SGHTA and CDR2 is FQGTGA. The ends were cut back, 2 bases at V and 5 bases at J, with 9 bases in the middle. The length of the CDR3 is 13 residues. In DNA, the CDR3 is TGTGCCAGCAGCTTAGGCTATCAGGAGACCCAGTACTTC. It is translated as CASSLGYQETQYF.

A remark on this clonotype: Since the library was made to target alpha chains, this beta chain is a stray read and its abundance is not meaningful. The chain links TRBV27 to TRBJ2-6, with 7 bases that match TRBD1. In germline, CDR1 is MNHEY, CDR2 SMNVEV (reference sequence). Trimming removed 6 bases from V and 1 base from J; junction bases left unmatched: 12. CDR3 size: 18 residues. This chain's CDR3 is CASRQHALQGSGANVLTF. The CDR3 bases are TGTGCCAGCAGACAACACGCCCTACAGGGGTCTGGGGCCAACGTCCTGACTTTC.

On this clonotype: This beta chain was picked up by a library intended for alpha chains and is off target, so its count carries little meaning. The chain is built from TRBV4-2 and TRBJ1-2; possible D gene TRBD1, 5 bases. CDR3 length: 14 residues. Between the trimmed V and J ends, which lost 4 bases and 4 bases, there was a span of 13 bases. Germline CDR1 LGHNA, CDR2 YNFKEQ. The CDR3 coding sequence is TGTGCCAGCAGCCTGTTTGAGAGGGGCTATGGCTACACCTTC. Its translation is CASSLFERGYGYTF.

Turning to this clonotype: This beta chain lies outside the target of a library built for alpha chains; its clone size means little. The rearrangement joins TRBV6-1 to TRBJ1-5; 9 nucleotides line up with TRBD1. Losses at the gene ends were 8 bases for V and 6 bases for J; bases not matched to a gene: 5. CDR1 and CDR2 from the germline V gene are MNHNS and SASEGT. The CDR3 is 13 residues long. CDR3 sequence reads: CASAGQGSQPQHF. The CDR3 nucleotides read TGTGCCAGCGCTGGACAGGGGAGTCAGCCCCAGCATTTT.

A note on this clonotype: Found in a library prepared for alpha chains, this beta chain is an off-target read, and its abundance has little meaning. The rearrangement joins TRBV6-2 or TRBV6-3 to TRBJ1-5; TRBD1 matches at 11 bases. CDR3 length equals 16 residues. Germline loops: CDR1 MNHEY, CDR2 SVGEGT. J gave up 2 bases and V 4 bases, and 4 bases lay outside the gene matches. This CDR3 reads CASSWTGGFGNQPQHF. In nucleotides, the CDR3 is TGTGCCAGCAGTTGGACAGGGGGCTTCGGCAATCAGCCCCAGCATTTT.

A few counts support this clonotype. This beta chain came through as a stray read in a library set up for alpha chains, and its size says little. V and J are TRBV28 and TRBJ2-5; 9 bases agree with TRBD1. The germline V gene encodes CDR1 MDHEN and CDR2 SYDVKM. V trimming: 6 bases; J trimming: 5 bases; junction bases outside the gene matches: 10. The CDR3 contains 15 residues. CDR3 residues: CASRMGDRVMETQYF. The CDR3 DNA sequence: TGTGCCAGCAGAATGGGGGACAGGGTGATGGAGACCCAGTACTTC.

To note about this clonotype: This beta chain is off target for a library built for alpha chains, so its abundance means little. The chain recombines TRBV20-1 with TRBJ2-5; D uncertain. Germline V gives CDR1 DFQATT, CDR2 SNEGSKA (reference sequence). The CDR3 consists of 11 residues. V dropped 6 bases and J dropped 5 bases, with 10 bases sitting between them. This CDR3 is CSAVLRETQYF. CDR3 DNA: TGCAGTGCAGTCCTGAGGGAGACCCAGTACTTC.

About this clonotype: This beta chain is off target for a library built for alpha chains, so its abundance means little. V and J are TRBV5-1 and TRBJ2-3, with D possibly TRBD2 on 6 matching bases. The length of the CDR3 is 14 residues. V dropped 4 bases and J dropped 0 bases, with 9 bases sitting between them. Germline CDR1 is SGHRS and CDR2 is YFSETQ. The CDR3 DNA sequence: TGCGCCAGCAGCCCGGAGGGGAGCACAGATACGCAGTATTTT. Translation: CASSPEGSTDTQYF.

Notes on this clonotype: Because the library targeted alpha chains, this beta chain is an off-target read whose size means little. The chain combines TRBV12-3 or TRBV12-4 with TRBJ2-5, with D hard to call. The V gene lost 5 bases and the J gene lost 0 bases, with 7 bases spanning the gap. This CDR3 has 13 amino acids. CDR3 loop: CASSILDQETQYF. The CDR3 nucleotides read TGTGCCAGCAGTATCCTAGACCAAGAGACCCAGTACTTC.

On this clonotype: A library prepared for alpha chains yielded this beta chain as an off-target read; its size is of little meaning. The genes are TRBV4-3 and TRBJ2-3; the D gene is possibly TRBD2 (6 bases). This CDR3 is built from 15 residues. Looked up from germline, CDR1 is LGHNA and CDR2 is YSLEER. Trimming stripped 0 bases from V and 3 bases from J, with 10 bases between. Here the CDR3 DNA reads TGCGCCAGCAGCCAAGATACTAGCCGAACAGATACGCAGTATTTT. Amino acids: CASSQDTSRTDTQYF.

With regard to this clonotype: Because the library targeted alpha chains, this beta chain is an off-target read whose size means little. V and J are TRBV10-3 and TRBJ1-5, with D perhaps matching TRBD1 (6 bases). Germline lookup yields CDR1 ENHRY and CDR2 SYGVKD. Trimming took 3 bases from V and 4 from J, leaving 13 bases between them. The CDR3 covers 15 residues. The CDR3 here is CAISDETGTNQPQHF. In DNA, the CDR3 is TGTGCCATCAGTGATGAGACAGGCACGAATCAGCCCCAGCATTTT.

Only a few counts were recorded for this clonotype. Little can be read into the size of this beta chain, an off-target read in a library designed for alpha chains. The rearrangement links TRBV20-1 to TRBJ2-4; tentatively, D is TRBD1 (6 bases). Deletions cut 0 bases from V and 3 bases from J, with 15 bases between. The germline V gene encodes CDR1 DFQATT and CDR2 SNEGSKA (reference sequence). The CDR3 is made up of 16 amino acids. This CDR3 is CSARDLTGWGKNIQYF. CDR3 sequence (DNA): TGCAGTGCTAGAGATCTAACAGGGTGGGGCAAAAACATTCAGTACTTC.

In the case of this clonotype: This beta chain lies outside the target of a library built for alpha chains; its clone size means little. The chain carries TRBV5-6 and TRBJ2-7, with 7 bases lining up with TRBD2. The V segment lost 7 bases and the J segment 3 bases; nucleotides outside the gene matches: 10. Germline V lookup: CDR1 SGHDT, CDR2 YYEEEE. The CDR3 has 14 residues. In DNA, the CDR3 is TGTGCCAGCCTCTGGTGGGGGGACTACTACGAGCAGTACTTC. This encodes CASLWWGDYYEQYF.

With respect to this clonotype: This beta chain represents an off-target read in a library built for alpha chains; its size is of limited meaning. The rearrangement joins TRBV2 to TRBJ2-1, with unresolved D. Trimming cost V 4 bases and J 2 bases, with 0 bases left between them. The CDR3 is made up of 11 amino acids. Germline V gene sequence: CDR1 SNHLY, CDR2 FYNNEI. This CDR3 reads CASSAYNEQFF. The CDR3 nucleotides read TGTGCCAGCAGTGCCTACAATGAGCAGTTCTTC.

This clonotype was counted a single time. This beta chain came through as a stray read in a library set up for alpha chains, and its size says little. The chain links TRBV25-1 to TRBJ1-6; the D is unclear. This CDR3 is built from 14 residues. Germline lookup yields CDR1 MGHDK and CDR2 SYGVNS. V lost 2 bases to trimming and J lost 6 bases, with 8 bases between them. This CDR3 reads CASSEVGSNSPLHF. In nucleotides, the CDR3 is TGTGCCAGCAGTGAAGTTGGCAGTAATTCACCCCTCCACTTT.